The 10 T cell receptor beta chains presented below share a single source sample, sequenced in a study of T cell responses to AZD1222 COVID-19 vaccine. TCRdb's table, derived via immunoSEQ multiplex PCR, lists solely in-frame clones and lacks some. The repertoire holds 120,000 or so clones, with around nine tenths as singletons. Source: peripheral blood, taken on day 0 of AZD1222 vaccination. Receptors were obtained from an adult in good health.

The chain couples TRBV6-2 or TRBV6-3 to TRBJ1-1, with a possible D match to TRBD1 (5 bases). This CDR3 region has 13 residues. Germline V gene sequence: CDR1 MNHEY, CDR2 SVGEGT. V was cut by 5 bases and J by 4 bases, with 11 bases left in between. For the CDR3, the DNA is TGTGCCAGCAGTGGGGCTGCAGGCACTGAAGCTTTCTTT. Residues: CASSGAAGTEAFF.

The chain combines TRBV28 with TRBJ1-2; maybe TRBD1 (6 bases). Germline CDR1 and CDR2: MDHEN and SYDVKM. The CDR3 has 14 amino acids. With 6 bases removed from V and 1 base from J, the gap between germline ends came to 12 bases. The CDR3: CASSLGGRNYGYTF. The CDR3 DNA reads as TGTGCCAGCAGCCTGGGGGGCCGTAACTATGGCTACACCTTC.

The chain recombines TRBV6-5 with TRBJ1-1; D may be TRBD1 (6 bases). The CDR3 is made up of 15 amino acids. Germline loops: CDR1 MNHEY, CDR2 SVGAGI. With 6 bases removed from V and 1 base from J, the gap between germline ends came to 15 bases. CDR3 DNA sequence: TGTGCCAGCAGGGGGGCCGGGGCAACGAACACTGAAGCTTTCTTT. Translated: CASRGAGATNTEAFF.

The V and J genes are TRBV20-1 and TRBJ2-1, with unresolved D. Germline V gene sequence: CDR1 DFQATT, CDR2 SNEGSKA (reference sequence). V gave up 3 bases and J gave up 1 base, with 10 bases separating them. The CDR3 runs to 14 residues. The CDR3 coding sequence is TGCAGTGCTAGTCTGGACGGTTCCTACAATGAGCAGTTCTTC. It codes for CSASLDGSYNEQFF.

The rearrangement joins TRBV6-4 to TRBJ2-4; a weak D match, TRBD1 (6 bases). Trimming shortened V by 11 bases and J by 1 base, and 12 bases separated the two germline ends. CDR1 is MRHNA and CDR2 is SNTAGT in the germline V gene. CDR3 length: 13 residues. DNA for the CDR3: TGTGCCGTCCGGGACACCGCCAAAAACATTCAGTACTTC. This sequence encodes CAVRDTAKNIQYF.

The V call is TRBV10-3, the J call TRBJ2-7; D remains unclear. V lost 2 bases and J 0 bases, leaving 5 bases between the germline ends. Germline assignment: CDR1 ENHRY and CDR2 SYGVKD. CDR3 length: 13 residues. The CDR3 DNA reads TGTGCCATCAGTGAGGGGTCCTCCTACGAGCAGTACTTC. Translated: CAISEGSSYEQYF.

This clone was observed once. V is TRBV5-1 and J is TRBJ2-5; no clear D gene. Trimming removed 0 bases at V and 1 base at J, with 13 bases between. CDR1 is SGHRS, CDR2 YFSETQ, per germline. CDR3 length: 16 residues. The CDR3 here is CASSLGASSSQETQYF. Written as DNA, the CDR3 is TGCGCCAGCAGCTTGGGGGCCAGCAGCAGCCAAGAGACCCAGTACTTC. Full variable domain (missing parts from reference TRBV5-1 and TRBJ2-5): KAGVTQTPRYLIKTRGQQVTLSCSPISGHRSVSWYQQTPGQGLQFLFEYFSETQRNKGNFPGRFSGRQFSNSRSEMNVSTLELGDSALYLCASSLGASSSQETQYFGPGTRLLVL.

There are a few counts of this clone. The chain employs TRBV12-3 or TRBV12-4 and TRBJ1-3; D call uncertain. The CDR3 covers 12 residues. V was trimmed by 4 bases and J by 4 bases, leaving 5 bases between them. The CDR3 DNA reads as TGTGCCAGCAGTTCTGCCGGAAACACCATATATTTT. It translates to CASSSAGNTIYF.

The chain is built from TRBV16 and TRBJ1-2, with a tentative D call TRBD1 (6 bases). With 3 bases removed from V and 6 bases from J, the gap between germline ends came to 14 bases. The length of the CDR3 is 14 residues. Germline V lookup: CDR1 KGHSY, CDR2 FQNENV. The CDR3, as DNA: TGTGCCAGCAGCCACGAAGGACAGAATCATGGCTACACCTTC. Protein: CASSHEGQNHGYTF.

This chain joins TRBV7-8 and TRBJ2-7; 9 positions agree with TRBD1. The CDR3 totals 15 residues. Per the germline V gene, CDR1 is SGHVS and CDR2 is FQNEAQ. V dropped 1 base and J dropped 7; count of bases not matched to a gene: 8. The CDR3 reads CASSLVPDRGEEQYF. CDR3 DNA sequence: TGTGCCAGCAGCTTAGTGCCGGACAGGGGTGAGGAGCAGTACTTC. Full variable domain (rest looked up from reference TRBV7-8 and TRBJ2-7): GAGVSQSPRYKVAKRGQDVALRCDPISGHVSLFWYQQALGQGPEFLTYFQNEAQLDKSGLPSDRFFAERPEGSVSTLKIQRTQQEDSAVYLCASSLVPDRGEEQYFGPGTRLTVT.